This T cell receptor beta chain was sequenced in a study of molecular identifiers for immune sequencing clone quantification. Overall study: Split five ways in replicates, RNA from around 20,000 or 99,000 naive CD8 cells had four portions sequenced.

The use of previously described methods and listed TCR primers produced the bulk TCR libraries. A single record per CDR3 protein comes from TCRdb applying MiXCR to the PCR reads. The repertoire holds about half a million distinct CDR3 sequences, 20% to 25% seen once, with about 0.8% in the top ten. This clonotype was recorded many times. No antigen is known for it. The V gene's germline CDR1 is MGHRA and CDR2 YSYEKL. Trimming took 3 bases from V and 3 from J, leaving 14 bases between them. The CDR3 extends over 15 amino acids. Overall study findings and caveats: The study reportedly detected spiked Jurkat TCR RNA from one cell among some 1 million naive cells.

The chain carries TRBV4-1 and TRBJ1-1, with D possibly being TRBD1 (6 bases). Source material: naive CD8+ T cells from blood, with Jurkat cell RNA spiked in. The subset here: FACS-sorted CD8+CD4-CCR7+CD45RA+ naive T cells. The receptor comes from a human donor in good health. Some libraries in this study had Jurkat cell RNA spiked in. CDR3 in amino acids: CASSHGLGADTEAFF. In nucleotides, the CDR3 is TGCGCCAGCAGCCATGGTCTGGGGGCGGACACTGAAGCTTTCTTT.